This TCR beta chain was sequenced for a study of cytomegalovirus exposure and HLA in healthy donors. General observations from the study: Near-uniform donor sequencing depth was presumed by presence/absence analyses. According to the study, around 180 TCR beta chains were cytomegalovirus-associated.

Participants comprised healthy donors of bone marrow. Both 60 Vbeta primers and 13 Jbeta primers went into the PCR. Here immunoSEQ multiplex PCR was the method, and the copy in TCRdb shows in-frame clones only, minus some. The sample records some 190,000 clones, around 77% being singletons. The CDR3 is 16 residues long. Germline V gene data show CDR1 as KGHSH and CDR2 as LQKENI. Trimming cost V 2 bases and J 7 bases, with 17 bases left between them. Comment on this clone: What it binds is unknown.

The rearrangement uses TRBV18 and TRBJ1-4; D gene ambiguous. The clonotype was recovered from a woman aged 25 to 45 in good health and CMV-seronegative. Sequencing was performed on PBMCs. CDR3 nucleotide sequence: TGTGCCAGCTCACCATCGAACGCGGGAGTCGGTGAAAAACTGTTTTTT. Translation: CASSPSNAGVGEKLFF.